These 32 T cell receptor beta chains share one sample of origin, sequenced in a study of T cell responses to AZD1222 COVID-19 vaccine. Assay: immunoSEQ multiplex PCR; the TCRdb copy retains only in-frame clones and omits some. The repertoire has around 120,000 clones, around 88% of them found once; the top ten carry around 8.7%. The starting material was peripheral blood, obtained on day 0 of AZD1222 vaccination. All receptors come from an adult in good health.

The chain is built from TRBV11-2 and TRBJ1-2; 9 bases fit TRBD1. CDR1 and CDR2 (germline): SGHAT, FQNNGV. The CDR3 covers 17 residues. After removal of 5 bases from V and 4 bases from J, the junction contained 14 bases not matched to a gene. CDR3 sequence: CASSNPGTGRGSYGYTF. The CDR3 region has the DNA TGTGCCAGCAGCAACCCCGGGACAGGGAGGGGTAGCTATGGCTACACCTTC. The variable domain in full, with the rest retrieved from reference TRBV11-2 and TRBJ1-2, is EAGVAQSPRYKIIEKRQSVAFWCNPISGHATLYWYQQILGQGPKLLIQFQNNGVVDDSQLPKDRFSAERLKGVDSTLKIQPAKLEDSAVYLCASSNPGTGRGSYGYTFGSGTRLTVV.

This clone was seen a few times. The CDR3 spells CASSRGAVSLNTGELFF. For the CDR3, the DNA is TGTGCCAGTTCACGGGGGGCAGTTTCTCTCAACACCGGGGAGCTGTTTTTT. This chain connects TRBV19 to TRBJ2-2; D is possibly TRBD2 (7 bases). This CDR3 contains 17 residues. The germline CDR1 and CDR2 sequences are LNHDA and SQIVND (reference sequence). The V and J ends lost 8 bases and 2 bases respectively, with 21 bases between them.

The rearrangement links TRBV30 to TRBJ1-1; no reliable D call. The CDR3 is made up of 14 amino acids. Germline CDR1 and CDR2: GTSNPN and SVGIG (reference sequence). V was cut by 0 bases and J by 1 base, with 9 bases left in between. The CDR3: CAWSVNSKNTEAFF. As DNA, the CDR3 is TGTGCCTGGAGTGTAAACAGTAAGAACACTGAAGCTTTCTTT.

This chain joins TRBV11-3 and TRBJ2-7; 8 bases are shared with TRBD1. Looked up from germline, CDR1 is SGHNT and CDR2 is YENEEA. The ends lost 5 bases at V and 2 bases at J; junction bases unmatched: 8. This CDR3 comprises 15 residues. CDR3 amino acids: CASSRRTGFAYEQYF. CDR3 in DNA: TGTGCCAGCAGCCGACGGACAGGGTTTGCCTACGAGCAGTACTTC.

This rearrangement joins TRBV18 to TRBJ2-7, with TRBD1 matching over 12 bases. CDR3 length equals 16 residues. Germline values: CDR1 KGHSH, CDR2 LQKENI. Trimming cost V 0 bases and J 6 bases; bases outside gene matches: 6. The CDR3 DNA is TGTGCCAGCTCACCACCGGGGACAGGGGGCACGGTCGAGCAGTACTTC. Its translation is CASSPPGTGGTVEQYF.

J is TRBJ1-1 and V is TRBV7-3; D gene unclear. Germline lookup yields CDR1 SGHTA and CDR2 FQGTGA. V was cut by 2 bases and J by 4 bases, with 8 bases left in between. The CDR3 has 13 residues. For the CDR3, the DNA is TGTGCCAGCAGCTTACAAGGAGTCACTGAAGCTTTCTTT. Translating gives CASSLQGVTEAFF.

The chain carries TRBV27 and TRBJ1-5; a weak D match, TRBD1 (6 bases). CDR3 size: 15 residues. From germline, CDR1 is MNHEY and CDR2 SMNVEV (reference sequence). V was trimmed by 6 bases and J by 2 bases, leaving 14 bases between them. The CDR3 DNA is TGTGCCAGCAGGCCGGGGGCAGAAGGCAATCAGCCCCAGCATTTT. Its protein product is CASRPGAEGNQPQHF.

V usage is TRBV9 and J usage is TRBJ1-1; D is unclear. Looked up from germline, CDR1 is SGDLS and CDR2 is YYNGEE. Deletions cut 2 bases from V and 0 bases from J, with 5 bases between. The CDR3 is 13 amino acids. The CDR3 region has the DNA TGTGCCAGCAGCGTTGACATGAACACTGAAGCTTTCTTT. Translating it yields CASSVDMNTEAFF.

The rearrangement links TRBV4-3 to TRBJ1-5, with 12 bases lining up with TRBD1. Germline CDR1 reads LGHNA; CDR2 reads YSLEER. The CDR3 is 15 amino acids. J was trimmed by 6 bases and V by 4 bases; bases with no gene match: 4. CDR3 DNA: TGCGCCAGCAGCCCGGGACAGGGGGCAGGTCAGCCCCAGCATTTT. This gives the protein CASSPGQGAGQPQHF.

The chain uses TRBV30 and TRBJ1-1; no reliable D call. Deletions cut 3 bases from V and 0 bases from J, with 14 bases between. The V gene's germline CDR1 is GTSNPN and CDR2 SVGIG (reference sequence). CDR3 length equals 15 residues. CDR3 region: CAWRPEATMNTEAFF. Here the CDR3 DNA reads TGTGCCTGGAGGCCCGAAGCTACCATGAACACTGAAGCTTTCTTT.

The rearrangement uses TRBV5-6 and TRBJ2-2; no firm D call. V was clipped by 3 bases and J by 4 bases, with 4 bases between them. The CDR3 totals 12 residues. Germline lookup yields CDR1 SGHDT and CDR2 YYEEEE. The CDR3 sequence: CASSYITGELFF. In DNA, the CDR3 is TGTGCCAGCAGCTACATCACCGGGGAGCTGTTTTTT.

This rearrangement joins TRBV27 to TRBJ2-6, with 11 bases fitting TRBD1. The CDR3 spans 18 residues. Germline CDR1 and CDR2: MNHEY and SMNVEV (reference sequence). After removal of 4 bases from V and 0 bases from J, the junction contained 5 bases not matched to a gene. The CDR3: CASSSRTGGASGANVLTF. The DNA of the CDR3 is TGTGCCAGCAGTTCGAGGACAGGGGGCGCCTCTGGGGCCAACGTCCTGACTTTC.

This rearrangement joins TRBV6-5 to TRBJ2-4; 9 nucleotides match TRBD1. CDR3 length equals 14 residues. The germline CDR1 and CDR2 sequences are MNHEY and SVGAGI. Germline trimming cut 4 bases from V and 6 bases from J; bases unmatched to any gene: 4. CDR3: CASSSRQGGNIQYF. The CDR3 DNA follows: TGTGCCAGCAGTTCCCGACAGGGGGGAAACATTCAGTACTTC.

V gene TRBV6-6 combines with J gene TRBJ2-1, with D unclear. The CDR3 extends over 13 amino acids. The germline V and J ends were trimmed by 0 bases and 5 bases, with 5 bases remaining between them. Germline V lookup: CDR1 MNHNY, CDR2 SVGAGI (reference sequence). CDR3 nucleotide sequence: TGTGCCAGCAGTTACTCGCACAACAATGAGCAGTTCTTC. Translated, it gives CASSYSHNNEQFF.

This rearrangement joins TRBV18 to TRBJ2-7; possible D gene TRBD2, 5 bases. The CDR3 loop spans 14 amino acids. The germline V gene encodes CDR1 KGHSH and CDR2 LQKENI. V dropped 3 bases and J dropped 0 bases, with 9 bases sitting between them. CDR3 residues: CASSPSGDSYEQYF. Written as DNA, the CDR3 is TGTGCCAGCTCACCCTCCGGGGACTCCTACGAGCAGTACTTC.

This sequence joins TRBV5-1 and TRBJ2-5, with a possible D match to TRBD1 (6 bases). Looked up from germline, CDR1 is SGHRS and CDR2 is YFSETQ. With 1 base removed from V and 4 bases from J, the gap between germline ends came to 20 bases. The CDR3 runs to 17 residues. The CDR3 sequence: CASSLFVQGIGGETQYF. The CDR3 bases are TGCGCCAGCAGCTTGTTCGTACAGGGAATAGGGGGAGAGACCCAGTACTTC.

V and J are TRBV5-1 and TRBJ1-1; the match to TRBD1 covers 8 bases. The CDR3 length is 19 residues. V was clipped by 3 bases and J by 1 base; unmatched bases: 17. Germline V lookup: CDR1 SGHRS, CDR2 YFSETQ. DNA for the CDR3: TGCGCCAGCAGCTACCCCCTTGAGCAGGGGGCTATTGGGAACACTGAAGCTTTCTTT. Translating gives CASSYPLEQGAIGNTEAFF.

J is TRBJ2-2 and V is TRBV30; no clear D gene. There are 14 residues in the CDR3. With 2 bases removed from V and 4 bases from J, the gap between germline ends came to 11 bases. Germline V CDR1 and CDR2: GTSNPN, SVGIG (reference sequence). DNA of the CDR3: TGTGCCTGGAGTCGCAATACTCGCACCGGGGAGCTGTTTTTT. Protein sequence: CAWSRNTRTGELFF. The variable domain in full, completed from reference TRBV30 and TRBJ2-2, reads SQTIHQWPATLVQPVGSPLSLECTVEGTSNPNLYWYRQAAGRGLQLLFYSVGIGQISSEVPQNLSASRPQDRQFILSSKKLLLSDSGFYLCAWSRNTRTGELFFGEGSRLTVL.

The CDR3 DNA reads TGTGCCAGCAGCCCGGACGGGAGGACTAGCGGGAGAACTAGCACAGATACGCAGTATTTT. It specifies CASSPDGRTSGRTSTDTQYF. The V and J genes are TRBV9 and TRBJ2-3; 13 nucleotides match TRBD2. Germline trimming cut 4 bases from V and 0 bases from J; bases unmatched to any gene: 14. CDR3 length: 20 residues. The germline V gene encodes CDR1 SGDLS and CDR2 YYNGEE.

The chain links TRBV7-3 to TRBJ1-1; perhaps TRBD1 as D (5 bases). The CDR3 contains 14 residues. V was clipped by 6 bases and J by 6 bases, with 17 bases between them. The V gene's germline CDR1 is SGHTA and CDR2 FQGTGA. The chain's CDR3 is CASSRTTGPAEAFF. The CDR3 region has the DNA TGTGCCAGCAGTCGCACAACGGGGCCCGCTGAAGCTTTCTTT.

The rearrangement uses TRBV18 and TRBJ1-3; 8 positions agree with TRBD1. Germline V gene sequence: CDR1 KGHSH, CDR2 LQKENI. The V segment lost 0 bases and the J segment 4 bases; nucleotides outside the gene matches: 8. This CDR3 comprises 17 residues. The CDR3 DNA is TGTGCCAGCTCACCACCGGCCAGGGGGCGCAGGGGAAACACCATATATTTT. This sequence encodes CASSPPARGRRGNTIYF.

The gene calls are TRBV27 and TRBJ1-6; D gene ambiguous. This CDR3 has 15 residues. The germline V gene encodes CDR1 MNHEY and CDR2 SMNVEV (reference sequence). V was clipped by 8 bases and J by 7 bases, with 18 bases between them. The CDR3 loop reads CASGLRPGRNSPLHF. The CDR3 DNA is TGTGCCAGCGGCTTGCGCCCCGGACGGAATTCACCCCTCCACTTT.

The chain recombines TRBV5-1 with TRBJ2-2, with 10 bases lining up with TRBD2. The V gene's germline CDR1 is SGHRS and CDR2 YFSETQ. The CDR3 loop spans 16 amino acids. V was pared by 4 bases and J by 0 bases, with 3 bases of the junction left unmatched. The CDR3 DNA is TGCGCCAGCAGCGCCACTAGCGGGACGAACACCGGGGAGCTGTTTTTT. This codes for CASSATSGTNTGELFF.

This chain uses TRBV18 with TRBJ1-5; possibly TRBD1 for D (6 bases). Germline V lookup: CDR1 KGHSH, CDR2 LQKENI. The CDR3 totals 15 residues. The V end lost 2 bases, the J end lost 3 bases, and 11 bases lay between the germline ends. The CDR3 nucleotides read TGTGCCAGCTCACCAAGACAGGCAATCAATCAGCCCCAGCATTTT. Translated: CASSPRQAINQPQHF.

The rearrangement uses TRBV7-2 and TRBJ1-2; D gene uncertain. Germline CDR1 and CDR2: SGHTA and FQGNSA. Trimming removed 1 base from V and 0 bases from J, with 3 bases in between. CDR3 size: 13 residues. The CDR3 DNA follows: TGTGCCAGCAGCTTAGATTCTAACTATGGCTACACCTTC. Amino acids: CASSLDSNYGYTF. The whole variable domain, remainder taken from reference TRBV7-2 and TRBJ1-2, is GAGVSQSPSNKVTEKGKDVELRCDPISGHTALYWYRQSLGQGLEFLIYFQGNSAPDKSGLPSDRFSAERTGGSVSTLTIQRTQQEDSAVYLCASSLDSNYGYTFGSGTRLTVV.

This clone was detected only once. The chain recombines TRBV21-1 with TRBJ2-1; no DNA check was done on the table's D call, TRBD2. TRBV21-1 is flagged as a pseudogene. The CDR3 length is 17 residues. The CDR3: CASSKGLAGGKYNEQFF. DNA of the CDR3: TGTGCCAGCAGCAAAGGACTAGCGGGGGGCAAATACAATGAGCAGTTCTTC.

This chain joins TRBV4-1 and TRBJ1-6; D gene ambiguous. In germline, CDR1 is MGHRA, CDR2 YSYEKL. The V and J ends lost 0 bases and 6 bases respectively, with 9 bases between them. The CDR3 has 15 amino acids. Here the CDR3 DNA reads TGCGCCAGCAGCCAAGAGACGGTTTTTAATTCACCCCTCCACTTT. Translated, it gives CASSQETVFNSPLHF.

This chain links TRBV28 with TRBJ1-2, with 9 bases identical to TRBD1. The CDR3 has 15 residues. Germline loops: CDR1 MDHEN, CDR2 SYDVKM. The trim removed 2 bases at V and 9 bases at J, leaving 10 bases unmatched. The CDR3 here is CASSLPGTGKDRYTF. CDR3 nucleotide sequence: TGTGCCAGCAGTTTACCCGGGACAGGGAAAGATCGCTACACCTTC.

The CDR3 DNA is TGTGCCAGCAGCTTAAAAGGGGCACGGGGTGACGGTTACACTGAAGCTTTCTTT. Amino acid sequence: CASSLKGARGDGYTEAFF. The chain carries TRBV7-3 and TRBJ1-1; a weak D match, TRBD1 (5 bases). The V end was cut by 1 base, the J end by 3 bases, with 21 bases between. In germline, CDR1 is SGHTA, CDR2 FQGTGA. This CDR3 is built from 18 residues.

This rearrangement joins TRBV6-4 to TRBJ1-2; D is undetermined. Germline V gene lookup returns CDR1 MRHNA and CDR2 SNTAGT. Trimming shortened V by 0 bases and J by 0 bases, and 14 bases separated the two germline ends. The CDR3 sequence is 17 residues long. CDR3 in amino acids: CASSDSRLGFTNYGYTF. CDR3 DNA: TGTGCCAGCAGTGACTCGAGGCTTGGGTTCACTAACTATGGCTACACCTTC.

The gene calls are TRBV27 and TRBJ2-7; TRBD1 matches 9 bases. The CDR3 is 16 residues long. CDR1 is MNHEY and CDR2 is SMNVEV in the germline V gene (reference sequence). V was pared by 2 bases and J by 5 bases, with 10 bases of the junction left unmatched. The CDR3 nucleotides read TGTGCCAGCAGTTTAAACGAGGCCGGGACAGGGAACGAGCAGTACTTC. The encoded protein is CASSLNEAGTGNEQYF.

The chain couples TRBV5-4 to TRBJ1-5; D unresolved. V was clipped by 0 bases and J by 2 bases, with 6 bases between them. This CDR3 is built from 14 residues. Germline V gene lookup returns CDR1 SGHNT and CDR2 YYREEE (reference sequence). CDR3 loop: CASSLAGGNQPQHF. The CDR3 DNA is TGTGCCAGCAGCTTGGCTGGGGGCAATCAGCCCCAGCATTTT.